This T cell receptor (beta chain) came from a study of cytomegalovirus exposure and HLA in healthy donors. Overall study results and limits: Per a prior analysis, the majority of TCR beta V segments were productive roughly 87% or roughly 30% of the time. It was only CMV serostatus that was available as immune exposure information. The presence/absence work took it that sequencing depth was about the same across donors.

Primers included in the PCR were 60 Vbeta and 13 Jbeta primers. The table came from immunoSEQ multiplex PCR; TCRdb's copy has only in-frame clones and leaves some out. The sample records some 110,000 clones, 70% to 80% being singletons. This clone was picked up one time. Antigen unknown. Germline CDR1 is SGHTA and CDR2 is FQGNSA. CDR3 size: 16 residues. V shed 5 bases and J 4 bases; nucleotides not matched to a gene: 9. This receptor was identified in a man aged 25-40 years in good health and CMV-seropositive. Source material: PBMCs. The rearrangement joins TRBV7-2 to TRBJ2-5, with TRBD1 matching over 11 bases. CDR3 protein: CASSPRGQGVGETQYF. CDR3 in DNA: TGTGCCAGCAGCCCGAGGGGACAGGGGGTGGGAGAGACCCAGTACTTC.